One and the same sample provided the 23 T cell receptor beta chains below, sequenced in a study of cytomegalovirus exposure and HLA in healthy donors. Use of 60 Vbeta and 13 Jbeta primers characterized the PCR. Measured with immunoSEQ multiplex PCR; TCRdb has only the in-frame clones, and not every one. The profile shows around 100,000 clones, roughly 70% of them singletons. The sequencing input was PBMCs. The source is a woman in her forties or fifties in good health and CMV-seronegative.

The chain employs TRBV2 and TRBJ2-1, with 9 bases aligning to TRBD2. The J segment lost 2 bases and the V segment lost 3 bases, leaving 8 bases of the junction unmatched. The germline V gene has CDR1 SNHLY and CDR2 FYNNEI. This CDR3 is 17 amino acids long. CDR3: CASSEVGGGGAYNEQFF. The CDR3 coding sequence is TGTGCCAGCAGTGAGGTGGGGGGCGGGGGGGCCTACAATGAGCAGTTCTTC.

The chain couples TRBV4-1 to TRBJ1-1, with D hard to call. Germline values: CDR1 MGHRA, CDR2 YSYEKL. CDR3 size: 13 residues. V gave up 4 bases and J gave up 3 bases, with 9 bases separating them. The CDR3 reads CASSRLVDTEAFF. CDR3 coding DNA: TGCGCCAGCAGCCGTTTAGTGGACACTGAAGCTTTCTTT.

A few counts support this clone. The V gene is TRBV19, the J gene TRBJ1-4; D gene ambiguous. V lost 6 bases and J lost 8, with 19 bases in between. From germline, CDR1 is LNHDA and CDR2 SQIVND (reference sequence). The CDR3 totals 15 residues. The CDR3 nucleotides read TGTGCCAGTAGCCGTCAGGCCAAGGTGGGCGAAAAACTGTTTTTT. Protein: CASSRQAKVGEKLFF.

V is TRBV5-4 and J is TRBJ2-7; 8 bases are a match to TRBD2. The CDR3 has 14 residues. V lost 9 bases and J lost 1; bases outside the gene matches: 9. The germline CDR1 and CDR2 sequences are SGHNT and YYREEE (reference sequence). CDR3 sequence reads: CANLERERSYEQYF. CDR3 DNA: TGTGCCAATTTAGAGCGGGAGCGATCCTACGAGCAGTACTTC.

In its sample, this clone was seen a few times. This chain connects TRBV11-2 to TRBJ2-3; tentatively, D is TRBD2 (5 bases). Looked up from germline, CDR1 is SGHAT and CDR2 is FQNNGV. The CDR3 is 15 amino acids. V was shortened by 5 bases and J by 0 bases, with 12 bases between the two germline ends. The CDR3 loop is CASSQAAASTDTQYF. Here the CDR3 DNA reads TGTGCCAGCAGCCAAGCGGCCGCTAGCACAGATACGCAGTATTTT. The full variable domain, with the rest looked up from reference TRBV11-2 and TRBJ2-3, is EAGVAQSPRYKIIEKRQSVAFWCNPISGHATLYWYQQILGQGPKLLIQFQNNGVVDDSQLPKDRFSAERLKGVDSTLKIQPAKLEDSAVYLCASSQAAASTDTQYFGPGTRLTVL.

A few counts support this clone. The rearrangement uses TRBV5-4 and TRBJ1-4, with 9 bases identical to TRBD1. The V segment lost 4 bases and the J segment 3 bases; nucleotides outside the gene matches: 4. There are 15 residues in the CDR3. Germline CDR1 and CDR2: SGHNT and YYREEE (reference sequence). The CDR3 nucleotides are TGTGCCAGCAGCAGACAGGGGGTTTCTAATGAAAAACTGTTTTTT. This encodes CASSRQGVSNEKLFF.

The chain carries TRBV7-8 and TRBJ2-2, with D possibly being TRBD2 (6 bases). V lost 2 bases and J lost 7, with 11 bases in between. CDR1 is SGHVS, CDR2 FQNEAQ, per germline. This CDR3 contains 14 residues. As DNA, the CDR3 is TGTGCCAGCAGCTTACGGGGGTCGGGCGGGGAGCTGTTTTTT. The encoded protein is CASSLRGSGGELFF.

CDR3: CASSLELWHKEAFF. As DNA, the CDR3 is TGTGCCAGCAGCTTAGAATTGTGGCATAAGGAAGCTTTCTTT. This chain connects TRBV7-6 to TRBJ1-1; D is undetermined. The CDR3 sequence is 14 residues long. The germline V gene has CDR1 SGHVS and CDR2 FNYEAQ. V was pared by 1 base and J by 8 bases, with 14 bases between.

The chain couples TRBV23-1 to TRBJ2-7, with unresolved D. TRBV23-1 belongs to the ORF category, with a function that is uncertain. This CDR3 spans 13 amino acids. V was cut by 5 bases and J by 0 bases, with 8 bases left in between. CDR3 in DNA: TGCGCCAGCAGTTTTGGCACCTCCTACGAGCAGTACTTC. Translation gives CASSFGTSYEQYF.

The chain combines TRBV30 with TRBJ1-4, with 10 bases aligning to TRBD1. The CDR3 length is 15 residues. Trimming took 1 base from V and 7 from J; bases not matched to a gene: 6. Germline-derived CDR1 and CDR2 are GTSNPN and SVGIG (reference sequence). The CDR3 region has the DNA TGTGCCTGGAGTGAGGGACAGGGGAGAATTGAAAAACTGTTTTTT. Encoded protein: CAWSEGQGRIEKLFF.

The CDR3 spells CASGPSTNYGYTF. The CDR3 bases are TGTGCCAGCGGGCCCAGCACTAACTATGGCTACACCTTC. The chain has TRBV10-3 and TRBJ1-2, with D hard to call. Germline V lookup: CDR1 ENHRY, CDR2 SYGVKD. CDR3 length: 13 amino acids. V was trimmed by 10 bases and J by 0 bases, leaving 12 bases between them.

The chain carries TRBV6-5 and TRBJ2-1, with 9 bases identical to TRBD2. In germline, CDR1 is MNHEY, CDR2 SVGAGI. CDR3 length: 15 residues. Trimming took 6 bases from V and 1 from J; bases not matched to a gene: 4. The CDR3 nucleotides read TGTGCCAGCAGGTATAGCGGGAGTTCCTACAATGAGCAGTTCTTC. Translated, it gives CASRYSGSSYNEQFF.

The chain links TRBV15 to TRBJ2-5; D possibly corresponds to TRBD2 (5 bases). The CDR3 is made up of 13 amino acids. V gave up 3 bases and J gave up 5 bases, with 10 bases separating them. The germline V gene has CDR1 LNHNV and CDR2 YYDKDF (reference sequence). CDR3 region: CATSRGRGETQYF. In DNA, the CDR3 is TGTGCCACCAGCAGGGGTCGAGGGGAGACCCAGTACTTC.

The chain recombines TRBV2 with TRBJ2-7, with D hard to call. The CDR3 has 14 amino acids. Trimming removed 8 bases from V and 2 bases from J, with 16 bases in between. Germline CDR1 is SNHLY and CDR2 is FYNNEI. The CDR3 is CASAPRVPPYEQYF. CDR3 DNA sequence: TGTGCCAGCGCCCCACGGGTCCCCCCCTACGAGCAGTACTTC.

The CDR3 loop reads CASSYPPSGNTDTQYF. CDR3 bases: TGTGCCAGCAGTTACCCGCCTAGCGGGAACACAGATACGCAGTATTTT. V usage is TRBV6-6 and J usage is TRBJ2-3; 9 positions match TRBD2. This CDR3 comprises 16 residues. V lost 2 bases and J lost 2; bases outside the gene matches: 5. Germline-derived CDR1 and CDR2 are MNHNY and SVGAGI (reference sequence).

The rearrangement links TRBV5-4 to TRBJ2-3; 9 nucleotides match TRBD2. J lost 4 bases, V lost 1 base, and 4 bases had no gene match. Germline CDR1 and CDR2: SGHNT and YYREEE (reference sequence). There are 15 residues in the CDR3. In DNA form, the CDR3 reads TGTGCCAGCAGCTTGCAAGCGGGGGGTGCAGATACGCAGTATTTT. Amino acid sequence: CASSLQAGGADTQYF.

The rearrangement links TRBV6-1 to TRBJ2-2; no clear D. Germline CDR1 and CDR2: MNHNS and SASEGT. There are 17 residues in the CDR3. Trimming removed 6 bases at V and 1 base at J, with 18 bases between. The DNA for the CDR3 is TGTGCCAGCAGGGAAATCTTTCAAGCGAAGAACACCGGGGAGCTGTTTTTT. It is translated as CASREIFQAKNTGELFF.

V usage is TRBV7-2 and J usage is TRBJ2-5; 10 nucleotides agree with TRBD1. Looked up from germline, CDR1 is SGHTA and CDR2 is FQGNSA. The CDR3 sequence is 16 residues long. V lost 5 bases to trimming and J lost 5 bases; unmatched junction nucleotides: 11. Written as DNA, the CDR3 is TGTGCCAGCAGCATCGCCGGGACAGGGGCCGGGGAGACCCAGTACTTC. Amino acid sequence: CASSIAGTGAGETQYF.

V and J are TRBV11-2 and TRBJ2-5; D unresolved. With the DNA end fitting TRBJ2-7 better, the J assignment may be wrong. Germline V gene sequence: CDR1 SGHAT, CDR2 FQNNGV. This CDR3 is 13 amino acids long. CDR3 bases: TGTGCCAGCAGCTTAGAACTTTCCTACGAGCAGTACTTC. Translation: CASSLELSYEQYF.

J is TRBJ1-5 and V is TRBV10-3; D may be TRBD1 (5 bases). This CDR3 region has 15 residues. In germline, CDR1 is ENHRY, CDR2 SYGVKD. Trimming removed 5 bases at V and 2 bases at J, with 13 bases between. In nucleotides, the CDR3 is TGTGCCATCAGTACTTTGGGGGGAGGCAATCAGCCCCAGCATTTT. Protein product: CAISTLGGGNQPQHF.

The gene calls are TRBV27 and TRBJ2-7, with 8 bases fitting TRBD2. This CDR3 region has 13 residues. V trimming: 5 bases; J trimming: 2 bases; junction bases outside the gene matches: 2. Looked up from germline, CDR1 is MNHEY and CDR2 is SMNVEV (reference sequence). The chain's CDR3 is CASSSGRAYEQYF. In DNA form, the CDR3 reads TGTGCCAGCAGTAGCGGGAGAGCCTACGAGCAGTACTTC.

The genes are TRBV18 and TRBJ2-1, with TRBD2 matching over 7 bases. Trimming removed 5 bases from V and 15 bases from J; junction bases left unmatched: 19. This CDR3 has 15 amino acids. Germline loops: CDR1 KGHSH, CDR2 LQKENI. The CDR3: CASSNEGLADSIRFF. The CDR3 region has the DNA TGTGCCAGCTCAAACGAGGGGCTAGCGGACTCAATTCGGTTCTTC.

The chain joins TRBV7-8 to TRBJ1-2, with D unresolved. Trimming removed 5 bases at V and 6 bases at J, with 19 bases between. From germline, CDR1 is SGHVS and CDR2 FQNEAQ. This CDR3 is 15 amino acids long. CDR3 amino acids: CASSPVPGKNHGYTF. The CDR3 nucleotides read TGTGCCAGCAGCCCTGTTCCAGGCAAAAACCATGGCTACACCTTC. Based on the CDR3 plus reference TRBV7-8 and TRBJ1-2, the full variable domain is GAGVSQSPRYKVAKRGQDVALRCDPISGHVSLFWYQQALGQGPEFLTYFQNEAQLDKSGLPSDRFFAERPEGSVSTLKIQRTQQEDSAVYLCASSPVPGKNHGYTFGSGTRLTVV.